Following are 17 T cell receptor beta chains from one sample sequenced in a study of CD8 T cells in Susac syndrome. Reverse transcription used about 0.45 to 1 ug RNA and random hexamers. TCRdb reanalysed the immunoSEQ multiplex PCR reads using MiXCR and keeps one entry per CDR3 protein. The sample carries 150,000 or so distinct CDR3 sequences, approximately 93% recorded once. The sequencing sample was made of CD4+ T cells from PBMCs. Receptors originate from a human donor with multiple sclerosis.

The chain couples TRBV5-6 to TRBJ1-3, with 10 nucleotides matching TRBD1. This CDR3 comprises 16 residues. V gave up 2 bases and J gave up 6 bases; unmatched junction bases: 8. Looked up from germline, CDR1 is SGHDT and CDR2 is YYEEEE. CDR3 sequence: CASSLTGTGVLNTIYF. DNA for the CDR3: TGTGCCAGCAGCTTAACCGGGACAGGGGTATTAAACACCATATATTTT. The full variable domain, in which reference TRBV5-6 and TRBJ1-3 provide the parts outside the CDR3, is DAGVTQSPTHLIKTRGQQVTLRCSPKSGHDTVSWYQQALGQGPQFIFQYYEEEERQRGNFPDRFSGHQFPNYSSELNVNALLLGDSALYLCASSLTGTGVLNTIYFGEGSWLTVV.

This clonotype was detected only once. CDR3 sequence reads: CASSPSSGSTDTQYF. CDR3 DNA sequence: TGTGCCAGCTCACCATCGTCAGGGAGCACAGATACGCAGTATTTT. V gene TRBV18 combines with J gene TRBJ2-3, with D maybe TRBD1 (5 bases). The CDR3 length is 15 residues. Germline CDR1 and CDR2: KGHSH and LQKENI. V was trimmed by 2 bases and J by 0 bases, leaving 9 bases between them.

This chain links TRBV19 with TRBJ1-3; the D gene is possibly TRBD1 (6 bases). The V end was cut by 5 bases, the J end by 0 bases, with 17 bases between. CDR3 size: 17 residues. Per germline, CDR1 LNHDA and CDR2 SQIVND (reference sequence). The CDR3 protein is CASSVTYLDSSGNTIYF. CDR3 in DNA: TGTGCCAGTAGTGTTACCTACCTGGACAGCTCTGGAAACACCATATATTTT.

The chain couples TRBV3-1 to TRBJ1-2; TRBD1 agrees at 7 bases. The CDR3 length is 14 residues. Germline V gene sequence: CDR1 LGHDT, CDR2 YNNKEL (reference sequence). The V gene end was trimmed by 4 bases and the J gene end by 6 bases; junction bases not matched to a gene: 8. This CDR3 is CASSPRDSSNGYTF. The CDR3 nucleotides are TGTGCCAGCAGCCCCCGGGACAGTTCCAATGGCTACACCTTC.

CDR3 coding DNA: TGTGCCAGCAGCCAGTCACAGCACAATCAGCCCCAGCATTTT. Residues: CASSQSQHNQPQHF. The V and J genes are TRBV12-3 or TRBV12-4 and TRBJ1-5; no definite D call. This CDR3 region has 14 residues. V dropped 6 bases and J dropped 3 bases, with 12 bases sitting between them.

The V call is TRBV27, the J call TRBJ2-5; D might be TRBD2 (5 bases). This CDR3 contains 12 residues. Trimming took off 7 bases at V and 5 bases at J, with 11 bases between the two ends. The germline CDR1 and CDR2 sequences are MNHEY and SMNVEV (reference sequence). CDR3 nucleotides: TGTGCCAGCATCTCCCGAGGGGAGACCCAGTACTTC. Its protein is CASISRGETQYF.

The chain recombines TRBV7-2 with TRBJ2-1; D is ambiguous. CDR3 length: 10 residues. Deletions cut 2 bases from V and 8 bases from J, with 1 base between. CDR1 and CDR2 from the germline V gene are SGHTA and FQGNSA. CDR3 DNA: TGTGCCAGCAGCTTACATGAGCAGTTCTTC. This sequence encodes CASSLHEQFF.

The chain is built from TRBV7-9 and TRBJ2-1; 7 bases line up with TRBD1. In germline, CDR1 is SEHNR, CDR2 FQNEAQ (reference sequence). V was pared by 5 bases and J by 2 bases, with 6 bases of the junction left unmatched. The CDR3 spans 15 residues. CDR3 protein: CASSIRQGTYNEQFF. CDR3 DNA: TGTGCCAGCAGCATCCGACAGGGTACCTACAATGAGCAGTTCTTC.

The table lists this clonotype with a few counts. This chain links TRBV11-2 with TRBJ2-6; TRBD2 might be the D (5 bases). CDR1 is SGHAT and CDR2 is FQNNGV in the germline V gene. CDR3 length: 15 residues. V shed 5 bases and J shed 2 bases, with 10 bases lying between them. CDR3 in DNA: TGTGCCAGCAGCCCCGCCGGGGCTGGGGCCAACGTCCTGACTTTC. It is translated as CASSPAGAGANVLTF.

The V and J genes are TRBV5-1 and TRBJ2-7, with a weak D call TRBD2 (7 bases). The CDR3 runs 15 residues. Trimming removed 4 bases from V and 6 bases from J, with 20 bases in between. Per the germline V gene, CDR1 is SGHRS and CDR2 is YFSETQ. Here the CDR3 reads CASSARGLLLREQYF. The CDR3 coding sequence is TGCGCCAGCAGCGCGCGGGGGCTCCTACTACGCGAGCAGTACTTC.

V usage is TRBV4-3 and J usage is TRBJ2-7, with D unclear. V lost 4 bases, J lost 3 bases, and 10 bases lay in between. The germline CDR1 and CDR2 sequences are LGHNA and YSLEER. The CDR3 is 13 residues long. In DNA form, the CDR3 reads TGCGCCAGCAGCCGAAAGGGTATCTACGAGCAGTACTTC. It yields the protein CASSRKGIYEQYF.

The chain carries TRBV6-5 and TRBJ2-3, with D perhaps matching TRBD2 (5 bases). Germline V gene data show CDR1 as MNHEY and CDR2 as SVGAGI. This CDR3 has 14 amino acids. Between the trimmed V and J ends, which lost 6 bases and 3 bases, there was a span of 13 bases. The CDR3 DNA follows: TGTGCCAGCAGCGAACTAGTAAGGACAGATACGCAGTATTTT. Its translation: CASSELVRTDTQYF.

The rearrangement joins TRBV5-4 to TRBJ1-2; 9 bases fit TRBD1. This CDR3 has 16 amino acids. Germline assignment: CDR1 SGHNT and CDR2 YYREEE (reference sequence). V shed 3 bases and J 4 bases; nucleotides not matched to a gene: 10. CDR3 sequence (DNA): TGTGCCAGCAGCTCCGACCCGGGACAGGGCGGCTATGGCTACACCTTC. Protein: CASSSDPGQGGYGYTF.

The CDR3 loop is CASSLGQGAIEQFF. In DNA, the CDR3 is TGTGCCAGCAGCTTGGGACAGGGGGCGATTGAGCAGTTCTTC. This rearrangement joins TRBV7-9 to TRBJ2-1; 12 positions match TRBD1. Losses at the gene ends were 3 bases for V and 9 bases for J; bases not matched to a gene: 3. CDR3 size: 14 residues. Germline CDR1 and CDR2: SEHNR and FQNEAQ (reference sequence).

The rearrangement links TRBV7-3 to TRBJ2-6; 10 bases are shared with TRBD1. The CDR3 has 16 residues. Germline CDR1 reads SGHTA; CDR2 reads FQGTGA. V dropped 6 bases and J dropped 2; count of bases not matched to a gene: 4. The CDR3: CASSRDRGAGANVLTF. In DNA, the CDR3 is TGTGCCAGCAGTAGGGACAGGGGAGCTGGGGCCAACGTCCTGACTTTC. Variable domain in full (rest from reference TRBV7-3 and TRBJ2-6): GAGVSQTPSNKVTEKGKYVELRCDPISGHTALYWYRQSLGQGPEFLIYFQGTGAADDSGLPNDRFFAVRPEGSVSTLKIQRTERGDSAVYLCASSRDRGAGANVLTFGAGSRLTVL.

The chain recombines TRBV30 with TRBJ2-7; possibly TRBD1 for D (6 bases). The CDR3 consists of 14 residues. Trimming removed 1 base at V and 5 bases at J, with 15 bases between. Looked up from germline, CDR1 is GTSNPN and CDR2 is SVGIG (reference sequence). CDR3 sequence (DNA): TGTGCCTGGAGTGCCGCAGGGGACAAGGACGAGCAGTACTTC. Translating gives CAWSAAGDKDEQYF. Combining the CDR3 with reference TRBV30 and TRBJ2-7 gives the whole variable domain SQTIHQWPATLVQPVGSPLSLECTVEGTSNPNLYWYRQAAGRGLQLLFYSVGIGQISSEVPQNLSASRPQDRQFILSSKKLLLSDSGFYLCAWSAAGDKDEQYFGPGTRLTVT.

This chain uses TRBV7-9 with TRBJ2-5; 9 nucleotides agree with TRBD2. Per the germline V gene, CDR1 is SEHNR and CDR2 is FQNEAQ (reference sequence). Trimming at V came to 1 base and at J to 5 bases, leaving 5 bases not matched to a gene. The CDR3 runs to 15 residues. CDR3 residues: CASSLGAGGGETQYF. The CDR3 DNA reads TGTGCCAGCAGCTTAGGGGCGGGAGGGGGCGAGACCCAGTACTTC.